This T cell receptor (beta chain) was recorded in a study of blood T cell repertoires in COVID-19. Overall study: The origin of the acute and convalescent COVID-19 samples was the United States, Italy and Spain. In each case, the material was cDNA or gDNA derived from T cells, B-cell-depleted T cells, or PBMCs.

Germline V gives CDR1 GTSNPN, CDR2 SVGIG (reference sequence). This CDR3 has 11 residues. The authors' processing: The authors estimated nucleated cell counts from reference gene primer amplification. Profiling relied on immunoSEQ multiplex PCR, and the TCRdb table lists in-frame clones only, not all of them. V and J calls and clone size are those listed in that table; D and trimming were worked out from the DNA. The sample has about 12,000 clones; roughly 85% are singletons. The clonotype originates from a human donor in a cohort sampled during active COVID-19. The sample comprised peripheral blood. This chain joins TRBV30 and TRBJ2-7; D gene uncertain. This CDR3 reads CAWEQSYEQYF. The CDR3 DNA reads as TGTGCTTGGGAACAGTCCTACGAGCAGTACTTC.